This entry concerns a single T cell receptor beta chain. These data belong to a study of blood T cell repertoires in COVID-19. At the level of the study: T cells, B-cell-depleted T cells, or PBMCs provided the cDNA or gDNA that served as material.

In the study's own analysis: How many nucleated cells were present was estimated from reference gene primer amplification. Repertoires were generated with immunoSEQ multiplex PCR, while TCRdb's copy carries only in-frame clones and drops some. V and J calls and clone size are those listed in that table; D and trimming were worked out from the DNA. This table holds 150,000 or so clones, about 83% found once. The CDR3 consists of 16 residues. V shed 5 bases and J shed 3 bases, with 20 bases lying between them. Germline CDR1 and CDR2: WNHNN and SYGVQD (reference sequence). The clonotype comes from a man between 65 and 85 years old who had recovered from COVID-19. This chain joins TRBV10-1 and TRBJ2-7; the D gene is possibly TRBD1 (6 bases). The sequenced sample was peripheral blood. CDR3: CASSPNPTGLLYEQYF. The CDR3 DNA sequence: TGCGCCAGCAGTCCCAATCCGACAGGCCTCCTCTACGAGCAGTACTTC.